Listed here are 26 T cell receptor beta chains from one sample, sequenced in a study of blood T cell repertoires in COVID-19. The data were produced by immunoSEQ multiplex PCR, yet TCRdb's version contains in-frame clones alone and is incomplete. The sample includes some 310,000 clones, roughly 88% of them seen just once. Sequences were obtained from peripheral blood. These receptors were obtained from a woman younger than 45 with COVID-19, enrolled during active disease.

The CDR3 here is CASRFLDRAEPQHF. The CDR3 nucleotides are TGTGCCAGCAGGTTCCTTGACAGGGCGGAGCCCCAGCATTTT. V and J are TRBV6-5 and TRBJ1-5, with 7 bases fitting TRBD1. CDR1 MNHEY and CDR2 SVGAGI come from the germline V gene. CDR3 length: 14 amino acids. V lost 6 bases to trimming and J lost 8 bases; unmatched junction nucleotides: 10.

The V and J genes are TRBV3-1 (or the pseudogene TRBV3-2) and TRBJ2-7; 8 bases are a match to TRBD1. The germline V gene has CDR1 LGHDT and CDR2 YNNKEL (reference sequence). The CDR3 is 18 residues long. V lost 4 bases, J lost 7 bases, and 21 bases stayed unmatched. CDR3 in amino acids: CASSPPGQASYLQMEQYF. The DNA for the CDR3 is TGTGCCAGCAGCCCTCCGGGACAGGCTTCCTATCTCCAAATGGAGCAGTACTTC.

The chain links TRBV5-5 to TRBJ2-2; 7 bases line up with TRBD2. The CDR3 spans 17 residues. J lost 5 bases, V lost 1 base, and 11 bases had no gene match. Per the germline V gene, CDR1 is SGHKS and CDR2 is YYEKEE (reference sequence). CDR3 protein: CASSLKITAGSTGELFF. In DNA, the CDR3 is TGTGCCAGCAGCTTGAAAATTACAGCGGGATCTACCGGGGAGCTGTTTTTT.

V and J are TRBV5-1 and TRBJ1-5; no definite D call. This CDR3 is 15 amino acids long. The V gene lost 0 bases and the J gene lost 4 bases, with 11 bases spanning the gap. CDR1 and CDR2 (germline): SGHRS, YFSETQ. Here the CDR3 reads CASSLGVERNQPQHF. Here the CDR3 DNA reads TGCGCCAGCAGCTTGGGTGTAGAGCGGAATCAGCCCCAGCATTTT.

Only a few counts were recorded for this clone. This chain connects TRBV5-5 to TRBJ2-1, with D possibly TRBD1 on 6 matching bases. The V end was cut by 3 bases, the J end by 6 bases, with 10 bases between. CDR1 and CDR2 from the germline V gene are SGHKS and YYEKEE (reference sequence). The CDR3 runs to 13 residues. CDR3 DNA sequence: TGTGCCAGCAGCTCAACAGGGCTCAATGAGCAGTTCTTC. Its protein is CASSSTGLNEQFF.

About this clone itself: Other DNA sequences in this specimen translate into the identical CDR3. The CDR3 coding sequence is TGTGCCAGCAGCCAAGGACGGGACTATGGCTACACCTTC. It is translated as CASSQGRDYGYTF. V is TRBV3-1 (or the pseudogene TRBV3-2) and J is TRBJ1-2; D remains unclear. CDR3 length: 13 amino acids. CDR1 is LGHDT, CDR2 YNNKEL, per germline (reference sequence). The V gene lost 1 base and the J gene lost 3 bases, with 6 bases spanning the gap.

The chain's CDR3 is CASSFGGNGYTF. The CDR3 DNA is TGTGCCAGCAGTTTTGGGGGGAATGGCTACACCTTC. The chain has TRBV28 and TRBJ1-2; D is possibly TRBD1 (5 bases). The V end was cut by 3 bases, the J end by 6 bases, with 8 bases between. Germline CDR1 reads MDHEN; CDR2 reads SYDVKM. The CDR3 runs 12 residues.

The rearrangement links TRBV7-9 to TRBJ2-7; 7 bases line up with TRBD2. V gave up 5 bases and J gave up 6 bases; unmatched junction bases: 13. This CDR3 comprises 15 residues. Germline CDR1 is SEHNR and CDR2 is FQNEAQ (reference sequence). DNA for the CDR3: TGTGCCAGCAGCGACACCGGGACTATTCCCTTCGAGCAGTACTTC. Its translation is CASSDTGTIPFEQYF.

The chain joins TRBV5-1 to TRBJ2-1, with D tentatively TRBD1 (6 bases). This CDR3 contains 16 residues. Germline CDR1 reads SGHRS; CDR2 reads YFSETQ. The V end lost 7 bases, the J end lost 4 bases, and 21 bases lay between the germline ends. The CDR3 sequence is CASSPSGDRTYNEQFF. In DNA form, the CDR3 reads TGCGCCAGCTCCCCTTCCGGAGACAGGACTTACAATGAGCAGTTCTTC.

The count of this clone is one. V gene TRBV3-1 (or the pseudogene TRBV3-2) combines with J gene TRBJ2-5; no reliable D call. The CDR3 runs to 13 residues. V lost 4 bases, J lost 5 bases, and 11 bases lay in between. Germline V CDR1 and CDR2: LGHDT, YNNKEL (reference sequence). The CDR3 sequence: CASSLADRETQYF. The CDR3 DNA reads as TGTGCCAGCAGCCTCGCGGATCGGGAGACCCAGTACTTC.

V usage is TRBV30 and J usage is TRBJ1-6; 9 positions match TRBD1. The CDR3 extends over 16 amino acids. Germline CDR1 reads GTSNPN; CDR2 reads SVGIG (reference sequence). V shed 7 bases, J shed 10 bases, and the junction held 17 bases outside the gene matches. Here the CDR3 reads CASNSGTGRKASPLHF. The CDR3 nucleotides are TGTGCCTCCAACTCGGGGACAGGGAGGAAAGCATCACCCCTCCACTTT.

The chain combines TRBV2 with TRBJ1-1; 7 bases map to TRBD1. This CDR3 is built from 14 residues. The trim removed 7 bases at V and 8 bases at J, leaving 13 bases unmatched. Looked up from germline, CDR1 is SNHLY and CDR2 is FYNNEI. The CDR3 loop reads CASKVSLGQAEAFF. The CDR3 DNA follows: TGTGCCAGCAAAGTTTCTTTAGGACAGGCCGAAGCTTTCTTT.

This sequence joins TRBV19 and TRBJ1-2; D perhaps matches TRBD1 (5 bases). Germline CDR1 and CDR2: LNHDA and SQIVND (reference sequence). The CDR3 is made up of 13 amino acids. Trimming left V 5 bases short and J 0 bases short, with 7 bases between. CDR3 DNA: TGTGCCAGTAGTCCAGGGACTAACTATGGCTACACCTTC. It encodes CASSPGTNYGYTF.

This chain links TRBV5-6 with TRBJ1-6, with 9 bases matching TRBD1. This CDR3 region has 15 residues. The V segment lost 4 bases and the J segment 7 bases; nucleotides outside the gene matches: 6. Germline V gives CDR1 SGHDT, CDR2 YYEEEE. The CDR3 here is CASSLFGQGNSPLHF. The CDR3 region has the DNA TGTGCCAGCAGCCTCTTCGGACAGGGGAATTCACCCCTCCACTTT.

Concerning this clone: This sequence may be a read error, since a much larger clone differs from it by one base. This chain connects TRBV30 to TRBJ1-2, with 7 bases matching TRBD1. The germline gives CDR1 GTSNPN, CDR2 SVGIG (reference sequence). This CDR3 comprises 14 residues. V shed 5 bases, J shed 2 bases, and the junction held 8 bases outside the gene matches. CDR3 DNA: TGTGCCTGGGGAGGGAAGACAGGGAACTATGGCTACACCTTC. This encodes CAWGGKTGNYGYTF.

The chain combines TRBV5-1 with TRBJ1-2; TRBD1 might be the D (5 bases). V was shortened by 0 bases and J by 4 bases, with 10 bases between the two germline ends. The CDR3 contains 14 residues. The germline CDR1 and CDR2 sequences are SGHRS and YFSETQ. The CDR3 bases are TGCGCCAGCAGCTTGGATTCAGGGATCTATGGCTACACCTTC. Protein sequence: CASSLDSGIYGYTF.

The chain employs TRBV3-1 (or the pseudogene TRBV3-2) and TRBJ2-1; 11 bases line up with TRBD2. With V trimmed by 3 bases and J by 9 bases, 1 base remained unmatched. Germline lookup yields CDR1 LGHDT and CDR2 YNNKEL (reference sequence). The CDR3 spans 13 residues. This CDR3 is CASSHTSGSEQFF. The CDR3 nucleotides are TGTGCCAGCAGCCACACTAGCGGGAGTGAGCAGTTCTTC.

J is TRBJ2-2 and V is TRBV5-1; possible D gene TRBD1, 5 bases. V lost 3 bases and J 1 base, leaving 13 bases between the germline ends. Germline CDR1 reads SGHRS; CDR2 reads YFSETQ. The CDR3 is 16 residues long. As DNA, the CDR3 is TGCGCCAGCAGCTCCCGCGTAGGGGAGAACACCGGGGAGCTGTTTTTT. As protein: CASSSRVGENTGELFF.

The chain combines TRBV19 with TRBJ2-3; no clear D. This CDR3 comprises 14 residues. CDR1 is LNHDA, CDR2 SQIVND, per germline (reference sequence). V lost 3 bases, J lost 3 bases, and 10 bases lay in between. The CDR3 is CASSMSARTDTQYF. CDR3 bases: TGTGCCAGTAGTATGTCGGCCAGGACAGATACGCAGTATTTT. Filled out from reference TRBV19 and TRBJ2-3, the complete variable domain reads DGGITQSPKYLFRKEGQNVTLSCEQNLNHDAMYWYRQDPGQGLRLIYYSQIVNDFQKGDIAEGYSVSREKKESFPLTVTSAQKNPTAFYLCASSMSARTDTQYFGPGTRLTVL.

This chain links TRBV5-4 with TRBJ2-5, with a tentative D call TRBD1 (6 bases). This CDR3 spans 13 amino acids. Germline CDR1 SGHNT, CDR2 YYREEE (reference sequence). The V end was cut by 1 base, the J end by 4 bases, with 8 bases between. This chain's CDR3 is CASSLRGGETQYF. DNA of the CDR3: TGTGCCAGCAGCTTGAGAGGGGGAGAGACCCAGTACTTC.

The DNA for the CDR3 is TGCGCCAGCAGCTTGTCAGACAATCACCCAACCTACGAGCAGTACTTC. Translation: CASSLSDNHPTYEQYF. The V and J genes are TRBV5-1 and TRBJ2-7, with D unresolved. There are 16 residues in the CDR3. In germline, CDR1 is SGHRS, CDR2 YFSETQ. V was clipped by 1 base and J by 2 bases, with 16 bases between them.

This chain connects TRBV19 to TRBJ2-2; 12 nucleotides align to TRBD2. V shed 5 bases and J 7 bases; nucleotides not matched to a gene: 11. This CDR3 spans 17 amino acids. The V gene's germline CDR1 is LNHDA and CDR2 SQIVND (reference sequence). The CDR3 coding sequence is TGTGCCAGTAGTCCAATTAGGGTACTAGCGGGAGGCGGGGAGCTGTTTTTT. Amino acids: CASSPIRVLAGGGELFF.

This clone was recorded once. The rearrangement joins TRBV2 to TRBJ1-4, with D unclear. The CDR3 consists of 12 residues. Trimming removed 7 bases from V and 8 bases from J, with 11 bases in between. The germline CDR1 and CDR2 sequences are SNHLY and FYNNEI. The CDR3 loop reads CASTQTREKLFF. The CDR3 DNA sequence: TGTGCCAGCACTCAAACGCGGGAAAAACTGTTTTTT.

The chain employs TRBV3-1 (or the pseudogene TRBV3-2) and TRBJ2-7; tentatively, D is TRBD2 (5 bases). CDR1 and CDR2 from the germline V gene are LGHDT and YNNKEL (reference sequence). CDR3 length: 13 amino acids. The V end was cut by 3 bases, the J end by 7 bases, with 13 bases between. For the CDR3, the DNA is TGTGCCAGCAGCCAGATACTAGTGACTGAGCAGTACTTC. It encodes CASSQILVTEQYF.

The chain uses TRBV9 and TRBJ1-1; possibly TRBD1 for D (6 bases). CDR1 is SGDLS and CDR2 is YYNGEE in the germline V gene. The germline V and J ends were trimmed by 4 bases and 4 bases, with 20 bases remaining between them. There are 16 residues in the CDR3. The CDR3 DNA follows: TGTGCCAGCAGCACCCAACAGGGAGCCGGGTCCACTGAAGCTTTCTTT. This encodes CASSTQQGAGSTEAFF. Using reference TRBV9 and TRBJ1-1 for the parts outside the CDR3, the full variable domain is DSGVTQTPKHLITATGQRVTLRCSPRSGDLSVYWYQQSLDQGLQFLIQYYNGEERAKGNILERFSAQQFPDLHSELNLSSLELGDSALYFCASSTQQGAGSTEAFFGQGTRLTVV.

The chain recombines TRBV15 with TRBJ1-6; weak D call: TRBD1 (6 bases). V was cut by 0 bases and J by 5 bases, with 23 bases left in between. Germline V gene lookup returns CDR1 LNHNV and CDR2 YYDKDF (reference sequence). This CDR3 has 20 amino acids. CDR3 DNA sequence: TGTGCCACCAGCAGAGATCACCCCGGGAACTGGGGGCAAGATAATTCACCCCTCCACTTT. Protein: CATSRDHPGNWGQDNSPLHF.